The rows below give T cell receptor beta chains drawn from one sample of a study of blood T cell repertoires in COVID-19. TCRdb keeps only in-frame clones here, not all; method: immunoSEQ multiplex PCR. Of roughly 180,000 clones listed, approximately 85% are singletons. Sequencing used PBMCs or T cells enriched from blood (not recorded which). These receptors came from a woman under 40 who had recovered from COVID-19. Each CDR3 is given with its conserved first and last residue. Each record gives: CDR3 DNA, CDR3 protein, V gene, clone size, D gene, J gene. A D gene is named only where the DNA matches it firmly. Only some rows state a clone size, as once, few, many or a class for expanded clones.

DNA: TGTGCCAGCAGCCAAGGTTTGGGACTAGCGGGATCTGAGACCCAGTACTTC
CDR3: CASSQGLGLAGSETQYF
V: TRBV3-1/TRBV3-2
size: -
D: TRBD2
J: TRBJ2-5

DNA: TGTGCCAGCAGCCCCATCCTGACTAGCGGGGGAGAGACCCAGTACTTC
CDR3: CASSPILTSGGETQYF
V: TRBV2
size: -
D: TRBD2
J: TRBJ2-5

DNA: TGTGCCAGCAGCATCCAATACGAGCAGTACTTC
CDR3: CASSIQYEQYF
V: TRBV7-9
size: -
D: -
J: TRBJ2-7

DNA: TGTGCCAGCAGCAGCAGGGACTCCGGCACAGATACGCAGTATTTT
CDR3: CASSSRDSGTDTQYF
V: TRBV5-4
size: -
D: -
J: TRBJ2-3

DNA: TGTGCCAGCAGCGACCCTATGACAGGGGCCCCCGATACGCAGTATTTT
CDR3: CASSDPMTGAPDTQYF
V: TRBV21-1
size: -
D: -
J: TRBJ2-3

DNA: TGTGCCAGCAGTGAGAGCGGGAGTGGTAACACCGGGGAGCTGTTTTTT
CDR3: CASSESGSGNTGELFF
V: TRBV6-4
size: few
D: TRBD2
J: TRBJ2-2

DNA: TGTGCCAGCAGCCAGGGAAAACTAGCGGCGGATTACAATGAGCAGTTCTTC
CDR3: CASSQGKLAADYNEQFF
V: TRBV4-2
size: -
D: TRBD2
J: TRBJ2-1

DNA: TGTGCCAGCAGCCTGGGGGGTGAGCAGTTCTTC
CDR3: CASSLGGEQFF
V: TRBV14
size: -
D: -
J: TRBJ2-1

DNA: TGTGCCAGCAGCCAATACACCCAGGGACAGAGTCGCACAGATACGCAGTATTTT
CDR3: CASSQYTQGQSRTDTQYF
V: TRBV7-3
size: once
D: TRBD1
J: TRBJ2-3

DNA: TGTGCCAGCAGCAGCGACAGGCACACCGGGGAGCTGTTTTTT
CDR3: CASSSDRHTGELFF
V: TRBV21-1
size: -
D: -
J: TRBJ2-2

DNA: TGTGCCAGCAGTTTAGGACTGGGGGGAGGAGAGCAGTTCTTC
CDR3: CASSLGLGGGEQFF
V: TRBV28
size: -
D: -
J: TRBJ2-1

DNA: TGTGCCAGCAGTTTATCTTCTAGCGGGAGGAGGGAAGAGACCCAGTACTTC
CDR3: CASSLSSSGRREETQYF
V: TRBV27
size: -
D: TRBD2
J: TRBJ2-5

DNA: TGTGCCAGCAGCTTAAACCCGACAGGGAACAACCCTGGCTACACCTTC
CDR3: CASSLNPTGNNPGYTF
V: TRBV7-8
size: -
D: TRBD1
J: TRBJ1-2

DNA: TGTGCCAGCAGTCTATCCCTTCCCACGAGGAGAGACAGGATATACAATGAGCAGTTCTTC
CDR3: CASSLSLPTRRDRIYNEQFF
V: TRBV28
size: -
D: -
J: TRBJ2-1

DNA: TGTGCCAGCAGCGTAGCCCCGGGATACTCCTACGAGCAGTACTTC
CDR3: CASSVAPGYSYEQYF
V: TRBV9
size: -
D: -
J: TRBJ2-7

DNA: TGTGCCAGCAGCTCCCAGCGGATACTAGCCAAAAACATTCAGTACTTC
CDR3: CASSSQRILAKNIQYF
V: TRBV5-5
size: -
D: -
J: TRBJ2-4

DNA: TGTGCCAGCAGCCCTCCCCAGGGGTGGGCCACAGATACGCAGTATTTT
CDR3: CASSPPQGWATDTQYF
V: TRBV11-2
size: -
D: -
J: TRBJ2-3

DNA: TGCGCCAGCAGCTTTAGCGGGAACACCGGGGAGCTGTTTTTT
CDR3: CASSFSGNTGELFF
V: TRBV5-1
size: -
D: -
J: TRBJ2-2

DNA: TGTGCCAGCAGCCAAGGGGGACAGGGGGAGGAAAAACTGTTTTTT
CDR3: CASSQGGQGEEKLFF
V: TRBV3-1/TRBV3-2
size: -
D: TRBD1
J: TRBJ1-4

DNA: TGTGCCAGCAGTAGACAGGGGACCTACGAGCAGTACTTC
CDR3: CASSRQGTYEQYF
V: TRBV12-3/TRBV12-4
size: -
D: TRBD1
J: TRBJ2-7

DNA: TGTGCCAGCAGCTTGGCGGGACAAACCTACAATGAGCAGTTCTTC
CDR3: CASSLAGQTYNEQFF
V: TRBV5-5
size: -
D: -
J: TRBJ2-1

DNA: TGCGCCAGCAGCCAAGGAGGGCTAGCGGAGGTTCGGCAGTTCTTC
CDR3: CASSQGGLAEVRQFF
V: TRBV4-1
size: -
D: TRBD2
J: TRBJ2-1

DNA: TGTGCCAGCAGCCCTGCGGACGAGCAGTACTTC
CDR3: CASSPADEQYF
V: TRBV11-2
size: -
D: -
J: TRBJ2-7

DNA: TGTGCCAGCAGTGAAGCGGAAGGGGGTACTGAAGCTTTCTTT
CDR3: CASSEAEGGTEAFF
V: TRBV6-1
size: -
D: -
J: TRBJ1-1

DNA: TGTGCCAGCAGCAGGGACAGGGGCGGCTACGAGCAGTACTTC
CDR3: CASSRDRGGYEQYF
V: TRBV7-6
size: once
D: TRBD1
J: TRBJ2-7

DNA: TGTGCCAGCAGCTTGGCAGGGAAAGGGAATCAGCCCCAGCATTTT
CDR3: CASSLAGKGNQPQHF
V: TRBV5-6
size: -
D: -
J: TRBJ1-5

DNA: TGTGCCAGCAGCTTAAGCCTTCAAGAGACCCAGTACTTC
CDR3: CASSLSLQETQYF
V: TRBV7-8
size: -
D: -
J: TRBJ2-5

DNA: TGTGCCAGCAGTCCCCAAGCCCAGGGCTACGAGCAGTACTTC
CDR3: CASSPQAQGYEQYF
V: TRBV6-5
size: few
D: -
J: TRBJ2-7

DNA: TGTGCCAGCAGCTTAGCCCGTACAGGGGGCGCGTACGAGCAGTACTTC
CDR3: CASSLARTGGAYEQYF
V: TRBV11-2
size: -
D: TRBD1
J: TRBJ2-7

DNA: TGTGCCAGCAGTACCGGGACAGGGGGTTTCTACGAGCAGTACTTC
CDR3: CASSTGTGGFYEQYF
V: TRBV27
size: -
D: TRBD1
J: TRBJ2-7

DNA: TGTGCCAGCTCCTACGGGGGGGGAGGTGAGCAGTTCTTC
CDR3: CASSYGGGGEQFF
V: TRBV6-5
size: -
D: TRBD2
J: TRBJ2-1

DNA: TGTGCCAGCAGCCCTCCCAGGTCGCGCTCTGGAAACACCATATATTTT
CDR3: CASSPPRSRSGNTIYF
V: TRBV3-1/TRBV3-2
size: -
D: -
J: TRBJ1-3

DNA: TGTGCCAGCAGTTTATTCCGGATGCACCCCCTGGGGCGGGAGGGCCTTATCGATGAGCAGTTCTTC
CDR3: CASSLFRMHPLGREGLIDEQFF
V: TRBV28
size: -
D: TRBD2
J: TRBJ2-1

DNA: TGTGCCAGCAGTAAACTGGGGGGGGTGAACACTGAAGCTTTCTTT
CDR3: CASSKLGGVNTEAFF
V: TRBV2
size: -
D: -
J: TRBJ1-1

DNA: TGTGCCAGTAGTATAGATATCAATCAGCCCCAGCATTTT
CDR3: CASSIDINQPQHF
V: TRBV19
size: -
D: -
J: TRBJ1-5

DNA: TGTGCCAGCAGCTTGGCGGGAGGGGCTCAGCCCCAGCATTTT
CDR3: CASSLAGGAQPQHF
V: TRBV5-8
size: -
D: -
J: TRBJ1-5

DNA: TGTGCCAGCAGCCAAGCAGGGTTAAGAAAGGAAAAACTGTTTTTT
CDR3: CASSQAGLRKEKLFF
V: TRBV3-1/TRBV3-2
size: few
D: -
J: TRBJ1-4

DNA: TGCGCCAGCAGCTCATCCGCTAAGGAAGAGGCTACGCAGTATTTT
CDR3: CASSSSAKEEATQYF
V: TRBV5-1
size: -
D: -
J: TRBJ2-3

DNA: TGTGCCAGCAGTGCGACAGGTCGGTCCTACGAGCAGTACTTC
CDR3: CASSATGRSYEQYF
V: TRBV28
size: -
D: -
J: TRBJ2-7

DNA: TGTGCCAGCAGTGAAGCGTGGACAGGGGGGGACACTGAAGCTTTCTTT
CDR3: CASSEAWTGGDTEAFF
V: TRBV6-1
size: -
D: TRBD1
J: TRBJ1-1

DNA: TGTGCCAGCAGACCCTCAGGGAACGATGGCTACACCTTC
CDR3: CASRPSGNDGYTF
V: TRBV28
size: -
D: -
J: TRBJ1-2

DNA: TGTGCCAGCAGCGTAGTTGGCTGGAATACAGGGGGCCGAGACACTGAAGCTTTCTTT
CDR3: CASSVVGWNTGGRDTEAFF
V: TRBV9
size: -
D: TRBD1
J: TRBJ1-1

DNA: TGTGCCAGCTCGCCGGGACAGGGGGGCACAGATACGCAGTATTTT
CDR3: CASSPGQGGTDTQYF
V: TRBV18
size: -
D: TRBD1
J: TRBJ2-3

DNA: TGTGCCAGCACCCCGGGACAAAATAGCAATCAGCCCCAGCATTTT
CDR3: CASTPGQNSNQPQHF
V: TRBV3-1/TRBV3-2
size: -
D: -
J: TRBJ1-5

DNA: TGTGCCAGCAGCTTAGGGACTAGCGGGAGTGAGCAGTTCTTC
CDR3: CASSLGTSGSEQFF
V: TRBV7-8
size: -
D: TRBD2
J: TRBJ2-1

DNA: TGTGCCAGCGCCGATACCGGGACAAAGTCTGAAGAGCAGTACTTC
CDR3: CASADTGTKSEEQYF
V: TRBV2
size: -
D: -
J: TRBJ2-7